Each of the 21 T cell receptor beta chains below was sequenced from the same sample in a study of blood T cell repertoires in COVID-19. The table came from immunoSEQ multiplex PCR; TCRdb's copy has only in-frame clones and leaves some out. The sample yields 250,000 or so clones, more than 65% seen once. The sequencing sample was made of peripheral blood. The source is a man between 35 and 55 years old who had recovered from COVID-19.

The chain is built from TRBV10-3 and TRBJ2-3; 9 bases line up with TRBD2. The CDR3 contains 13 residues. Germline values: CDR1 ENHRY, CDR2 SYGVKD. Germline trimming cut 0 bases from V and 8 bases from J; bases unmatched to any gene: 0. The CDR3 reads CAISESAGGTQYF. CDR3 DNA: TGTGCCATCAGTGAGTCAGCGGGGGGTACGCAGTATTTT.

A few counts support this clone. V and J are TRBV27 and TRBJ2-2; no clear D. Germline CDR1 and CDR2: MNHEY and SMNVEV (reference sequence). The V and J ends lost 6 bases and 7 bases respectively, with 9 bases between them. CDR3 size: 12 residues. Here the CDR3 DNA reads TGTGCCAGCAGGAAACAGATCGGGGAGCTGTTTTTT. Translated: CASRKQIGELFF.

The chain is built from TRBV14 and TRBJ1-2; possibly TRBD1 for D (5 bases). CDR3 length equals 14 residues. V lost 0 bases to trimming and J lost 7 bases, with 12 bases between them. CDR1 and CDR2 (germline): SGHDN, FVKESK. The CDR3 loop reads CASSQEWAGGGYTF. The CDR3 coding sequence is TGTGCCAGCAGCCAAGAATGGGCCGGGGGTGGCTACACCTTC.

The V call is TRBV28, the J call TRBJ1-5, with 7 bases matching TRBD1. Germline V CDR1 and CDR2: MDHEN, SYDVKM. The CDR3 has 18 residues. The J segment lost 5 bases and the V segment lost 3 bases, leaving 16 bases of the junction unmatched. The CDR3 region is CASSLTGSSLFDDQPQHF. As DNA, the CDR3 is TGTGCCAGCAGTTTGACAGGGTCCTCTCTTTTTGATGATCAGCCCCAGCATTTT.

This chain connects TRBV6-5 to TRBJ2-5; 10 bases fit TRBD2. This CDR3 has 14 residues. Germline CDR1 reads MNHEY; CDR2 reads SVGAGI. Trimming cost V 6 bases and J 5 bases; bases outside gene matches: 6. The CDR3 DNA follows: TGTGCCAGCAGACCCGGGACTAGCGTCGAGACCCAGTACTTC. This sequence encodes CASRPGTSVETQYF.

This clone has a single count. The chain has TRBV2 and TRBJ2-5; TRBD2 might be the D (6 bases). This CDR3 has 14 residues. The germline gives CDR1 SNHLY, CDR2 FYNNEI. Trimming removed 4 bases from V and 0 bases from J, with 9 bases in between. The CDR3 DNA reads TGTGCCAGCAGTGGGGGCGGGAACCAAGAGACCCAGTACTTC. This translates into CASSGGGNQETQYF. Supplemented by reference TRBV2 and TRBJ2-5, the full variable domain reads EPEVTQTPSHQVTQMGQEVILRCVPISNHLYFYWYRQILGQKVEFLVSFYNNEISEKSEIFDDQFSVERPDGSNFTLKIRSTKLEDSAMYFCASSGGGNQETQYFGPGTRLLVL.

The chain has TRBV15 and TRBJ1-1; D unclear. The CDR3 has 12 amino acids. The V end lost 2 bases, the J end lost 3 bases, and 4 bases lay between the germline ends. Germline V CDR1 and CDR2: LNHNV, YYDKDF (reference sequence). This chain's CDR3 is CATSRTYTEAFF. CDR3 bases: TGTGCCACCAGCAGAACTTACACTGAAGCTTTCTTT.

Note on this clone: Other DNA sequences in the sample encode the same CDR3. The chain combines TRBV19 with TRBJ2-3; 13 bases match TRBD2. The CDR3 totals 16 residues. Germline CDR1 reads LNHDA; CDR2 reads SQIVND (reference sequence). V was clipped by 3 bases and J by 2 bases; unmatched bases: 2. The CDR3 sequence: CASSMTSGGITDTQYF. CDR3 sequence (DNA): TGTGCCAGTAGTATGACTAGCGGGGGGATCACAGATACGCAGTATTTT.

This sequence joins TRBV7-2 and TRBJ2-5; 9 bases agree with TRBD2. The length of the CDR3 is 14 residues. Trimming took 8 bases from V and 4 from J; bases not matched to a gene: 8. Germline V gene data show CDR1 as SGHTA and CDR2 as FQGNSA. CDR3 DNA: TGTGCCAGCCGAAGGGGTAGCGGGAGAGAGACCCAGTACTTC. Protein sequence: CASRRGSGRETQYF.

The V gene is TRBV5-1, the J gene TRBJ1-6, with D maybe TRBD1 (6 bases). V lost 0 bases, J lost 9 bases, and 13 bases lay in between. The CDR3 totals 15 residues. CDR1 and CDR2 (germline): SGHRS, YFSETQ. The CDR3 region has the DNA TGCGCCAGCAGCTTGGTACAGGGATGGGGTTCACCCCTCCACTTT. Translated: CASSLVQGWGSPLHF.

The chain has TRBV5-1 and TRBJ2-7, with a weak D call TRBD1 (6 bases). The CDR3 has 17 residues. The V end lost 3 bases, the J end lost 4 bases, and 23 bases lay between the germline ends. Per the germline V gene, CDR1 is SGHRS and CDR2 is YFSETQ. CDR3 sequence (DNA): TGCGCCAGCAGCTATCTTCCCGTATCCGGGACACGTTACGAGCAGTACTTC. Protein: CASSYLPVSGTRYEQYF.

Only a few counts were recorded for this clone. This chain uses TRBV30 with TRBJ1-2; no definite D call. There are 12 residues in the CDR3. Germline values: CDR1 GTSNPN, CDR2 SVGIG (reference sequence). The V and J ends lost 0 bases and 7 bases respectively, with 9 bases between them. DNA of the CDR3: TGTGCCTGGAGTGTATCTCTGGCTGGCTACACCTTC. It is translated as CAWSVSLAGYTF.

The chain joins TRBV19 to TRBJ1-1; tentative D call: TRBD1 (5 bases). Germline CDR1 is LNHDA and CDR2 is SQIVND (reference sequence). CDR3 length: 13 amino acids. The V and J ends lost 5 bases and 4 bases respectively, with 11 bases between them. CDR3 sequence: CASSPRGVTEAFF. CDR3 sequence (DNA): TGTGCCAGTAGTCCGCGGGGGGTCACTGAAGCTTTCTTT.

The J gene is TRBJ2-5, the V gene TRBV5-1, with a possible D match to TRBD2 (6 bases). V was shortened by 2 bases and J by 0 bases, with 14 bases between the two germline ends. Germline loops: CDR1 SGHRS, CDR2 YFSETQ. The CDR3 length is 16 residues. In nucleotides, the CDR3 is TGCGCCAGCAGCTTTTCGTACGGGGGAAACCAAGAGACCCAGTACTTC. Its protein is CASSFSYGGNQETQYF.

This chain joins TRBV11-3 and TRBJ1-1; D is unclear. Looked up from germline, CDR1 is SGHNT and CDR2 is YENEEA. V lost 2 bases and J lost 6, with 16 bases in between. This CDR3 is 15 amino acids long. The CDR3 loop is CASSLIGLAGAEAFF. CDR3 nucleotides: TGTGCCAGCAGCTTAATCGGTCTAGCAGGCGCTGAAGCTTTCTTT.

This clone qualifies as medium-sized. The rearrangement links TRBV15 to TRBJ2-1; possible D gene TRBD1, 6 bases. Germline V lookup: CDR1 LNHNV, CDR2 YYDKDF (reference sequence). The germline V and J ends were trimmed by 5 bases and 3 bases, with 17 bases remaining between them. This CDR3 spans 16 amino acids. The CDR3: CATSRHREMGYNEQFF. In nucleotides, the CDR3 is TGTGCCACCAGCCGACACAGGGAGATGGGCTACAATGAGCAGTTCTTC. The variable domain in full, with the rest retrieved from reference TRBV15 and TRBJ2-1, is DAMVIQNPRYQVTQFGKPVTLSCSQTLNHNVMYWYQQKSSQAPKLLFHYYDKDFNNEADTPDNFQSRRPNTSFCFLDIRSPGLGDTAMYLCATSRHREMGYNEQFFGPGTRLTVL.

The chain carries TRBV5-1 and TRBJ2-7; 11 nucleotides match TRBD1. The CDR3 is made up of 14 amino acids. In germline, CDR1 is SGHRS, CDR2 YFSETQ. V dropped 2 bases and J dropped 7; count of bases not matched to a gene: 5. CDR3 DNA sequence: TGCGCCAGCAGCTTCGGGACAGGGGGTTTAGAGCAGTACTTC. Protein product: CASSFGTGGLEQYF.

This clone was seen only once. The chain carries TRBV6-6 and TRBJ1-6; D call uncertain. The CDR3 has 16 amino acids. CDR1 is MNHNY, CDR2 SVGAGI, per germline (reference sequence). Between the trimmed V and J ends, which lost 4 bases and 1 base, there was a span of 11 bases. In DNA, the CDR3 is TGTGCCAGCAGTTTCTTTTCCCGTTCCTATAATTCACCCCTCCACTTT. The encoded protein is CASSFFSRSYNSPLHF.

CDR3 region: CASSPQPGLLEAFF. CDR3 nucleotides: TGTGCCAGCTCACCCCAACCGGGACTTCTTGAAGCTTTCTTT. The chain uses TRBV18 and TRBJ1-1; D is possibly TRBD1 (5 bases). The CDR3 contains 14 residues. Trimming shortened V by 3 bases and J by 7 bases, and 15 bases separated the two germline ends. CDR1 KGHSH and CDR2 LQKENI come from the germline V gene.

The chain is built from TRBV15 and TRBJ2-3, with D maybe TRBD1 (6 bases). V lost 5 bases to trimming and J lost 6 bases, with 15 bases between them. This CDR3 is 14 amino acids long. CDR1 and CDR2 (germline): LNHNV, YYDKDF (reference sequence). This chain's CDR3 is CATSLKGGSDTQYF. CDR3 DNA sequence: TGTGCCACCAGCCTTAAAGGGGGATCCGATACGCAGTATTTT.

This chain links TRBV18 with TRBJ1-1; no firm D call. Per germline, CDR1 KGHSH and CDR2 LQKENI. The ends were cut back, 2 bases at V and 3 bases at J, with 19 bases in the middle. This CDR3 is built from 17 residues. As DNA, the CDR3 is TGTGCCAGCTCACCAAATTTACCCGGACTCCAGGACACTGAAGCTTTCTTT. It codes for CASSPNLPGLQDTEAFF.